The 15 T cell receptor beta chains in this list originate from one sample, sequenced in a study of CD8 T cells in Susac syndrome. The RNA input was 0.5 to 1 ug, and it was reverse transcribed with random hexamers. TCRdb used MiXCR to reprocess the immunoSEQ multiplex PCR reads, holding one entry per CDR3 protein. The sample yields around 80,000 distinct CDR3 sequences, 80% to 95% seen once. The sequencing sample was made of CD8+ T cells from PBMCs. The source is a human donor with Susac syndrome.

This clonotype has just one count. The CDR3 nucleotides read TGCGCCAGCAGCTGGGACAGGCCCTACAATGAGCAGTTCTTC. It translates to CASSWDRPYNEQFF. The chain couples TRBV5-1 to TRBJ2-1; 8 bases align to TRBD1. With V trimmed by 3 bases and J by 2 bases, 1 base remained unmatched. CDR3 length: 14 amino acids. Per germline, CDR1 SGHRS and CDR2 YFSETQ.

The J gene is TRBJ2-2, the V gene TRBV20-1, with D uncertain. Between the trimmed V and J ends, which lost 8 bases and 11 bases, there was a span of 15 bases. Germline CDR1 is DFQATT and CDR2 is SNEGSKA (reference sequence). This CDR3 has 11 residues. This CDR3 is CSIPSGPELFF. CDR3 coding DNA: TGCAGTATCCCCTCCGGGCCCGAGCTGTTTTTT.

The V and J genes are TRBV5-6 and TRBJ2-7; D is uncertain. The germline V and J ends were trimmed by 2 bases and 5 bases, with 8 bases remaining between them. The germline gives CDR1 SGHDT, CDR2 YYEEEE. The CDR3 runs 12 residues. In nucleotides, the CDR3 is TGTGCCAGCAGCTTTGGGTCGAACGAGCAGTACTTC. Translation gives CASSFGSNEQYF.

CDR3 sequence reads: CAWSATGGNSPLHF. The CDR3 bases are TGTGCCTGGAGTGCTACAGGGGGCAATTCACCCCTCCACTTT. The V and J genes are TRBV30 and TRBJ1-6, with TRBD1 matching over 9 bases. Germline values: CDR1 GTSNPN, CDR2 SVGIG (reference sequence). V lost 1 base and J lost 7; bases outside the gene matches: 2. CDR3 length: 14 residues.

V and J are TRBV4-3 and TRBJ2-7; maybe TRBD2 (6 bases). The CDR3 loop spans 14 amino acids. Germline V CDR1 and CDR2: LGHNA, YSLEER. The V end lost 1 base, the J end lost 2 bases, and 9 bases lay between the germline ends. CDR3 sequence: CASSQATGAYEQYF. CDR3 bases: TGCGCCAGCAGCCAAGCGACGGGAGCCTACGAGCAGTACTTC.

This sequence joins TRBV7-8 and TRBJ2-1; D might be TRBD2 (6 bases). The germline V gene has CDR1 SGHVS and CDR2 FQNEAQ. The CDR3 loop spans 14 amino acids. The V end was cut by 5 bases, the J end by 7 bases, with 15 bases between. The DNA for the CDR3 is TGTGCCAGCAGCCCACCGGGACTCGGAAATGAGCAGTTCTTC. As protein: CASSPPGLGNEQFF.

The J gene is TRBJ1-1, the V gene TRBV19; tentative D call: TRBD1 (5 bases). The CDR3 has 14 residues. Germline V gives CDR1 LNHDA, CDR2 SQIVND (reference sequence). V gave up 1 base and J gave up 1 base, with 7 bases separating them. This CDR3 reads CASSIVGQNTEAFF. The CDR3, as DNA: TGTGCCAGTAGTATAGTTGGACAGAACACTGAAGCTTTCTTT.

The chain combines TRBV13 with TRBJ2-7, with a tentative D call TRBD2 (5 bases). Trimming left V 4 bases short and J 1 base short, with 11 bases between. Germline values: CDR1 PRHDT, CDR2 FYEKMQ (reference sequence). This CDR3 spans 14 amino acids. The CDR3, as DNA: TGTGCCAGCAGCTCAGCGGTACAATCCTACGAGCAGTACTTC. Its translation is CASSSAVQSYEQYF.

This chain uses TRBV30 with TRBJ1-1; no clear D gene. The CDR3 has 13 amino acids. Germline V gene sequence: CDR1 GTSNPN, CDR2 SVGIG (reference sequence). Trimming cost V 0 bases and J 1 base, with 6 bases left between them. In DNA form, the CDR3 reads TGTGCCTGGAGTGTACGAGAGAACACTGAAGCTTTCTTT. Protein product: CAWSVRENTEAFF.

This chain's CDR3 is CASSLGAGDYQPQHF. In DNA form, the CDR3 reads TGTGCCAGCAGCTTAGGGGCAGGGGATTATCAGCCCCAGCATTTT. This rearrangement joins TRBV7-8 to TRBJ1-5, with D perhaps matching TRBD1 (6 bases). Trimming removed 1 base at V and 5 bases at J, with 12 bases between. The CDR3 extends over 15 amino acids. CDR1 SGHVS and CDR2 FQNEAQ come from the germline V gene.

The CDR3 DNA follows: TGCAGTGCTAGAGATCCCGACGGATCTAATGAAAAACTGTTTTTT. This sequence encodes CSARDPDGSNEKLFF. The chain combines TRBV20-1 with TRBJ1-4; D not certain. CDR1 and CDR2 (germline): DFQATT, SNEGSKA (reference sequence). V dropped 0 bases and J dropped 3 bases, with 11 bases sitting between them. The CDR3 runs 15 residues.

This chain connects TRBV12-3 or TRBV12-4 to TRBJ2-2; D call uncertain. This CDR3 is 11 amino acids long. V lost 6 bases, J lost 9 bases, and 8 bases lay in between. The chain's CDR3 is CASRIGRELFF. CDR3 DNA: TGTGCCAGCAGGATCGGAAGGGAGCTGTTTTTT.

The V call is TRBV18, the J call TRBJ2-5; no clear D. Germline V gene data show CDR1 as KGHSH and CDR2 as LQKENI. V was pared by 0 bases and J by 4 bases, with 3 bases between. This CDR3 has 12 residues. CDR3 loop: CASSPPSETQYF. Here the CDR3 DNA reads TGTGCCAGCTCACCACCGTCAGAGACCCAGTACTTC.

The chain combines TRBV4-3 with TRBJ2-7; tentatively, D is TRBD2 (6 bases). Germline V gene lookup returns CDR1 LGHNA and CDR2 YSLEER. V was shortened by 1 base and J by 1 base, with 11 bases between the two germline ends. This CDR3 has 15 residues. CDR3 in DNA: TGCGCCAGCAGCCAAGGGGCTAGCGCGTCCTACGAGCAGTACTTC. Translated, it gives CASSQGASASYEQYF.

This rearrangement joins TRBV12-5 to TRBJ2-1, with D unclear. Germline CDR1 LGHNT, CDR2 FRNRAP. The germline V and J ends were trimmed by 0 bases and 6 bases, with 3 bases remaining between them. The CDR3 is 12 amino acids. The CDR3 loop reads CASGLVSNEQFF. CDR3 bases: TGTGCTAGTGGTTTGGTATCCAATGAGCAGTTCTTC.